The rows below give T cell receptor beta chains drawn from one sample of a study of T cell repertoires in cytomegalovirus infection. Using its own MiXCR run on the reads, TCRdb lists one record per CDR3 protein. Here the sample spans around 570,000 distinct CDR3 sequences, under 45% being singletons. These TCRs' antigens remain unknown. The sequences come from cultured PBMCs, collected from culture after CMV antigen stimulation. Receptors originate from a human donor in good health (CMV status not recorded). Some clones in this sample may be carry-over from other donors' samples. Both conserved end residues are part of each CDR3. D genes are given only for firm matches. Size is omitted from some rows. Given values are once, few, many or a class for expanded clones.

V	J	size	length	D	CDR3	DNA
TRBV19	TRBJ2-1	once	13	.	CASSINRVYEQFF	TGTGCCAGTAGTATAAACAGGGTCTATGAGCAGTTCTTC
TRBV7-2	TRBJ1-1	many	12	.	CASSLRLHEAFF	TGTGCCAGCAGCTTGAGGCTCCATGAAGCTTTCTTT
TRBV12-3/TRBV12-4	TRBJ2-3	.	16	TRBD2	CASTPGVAGVKGTQYF	TGTGCCAGCACCCCCGGGGTAGCGGGAGTAAAGGGCACGCAGTATTTT
TRBV6-1	TRBJ2-1	.	13	.	CASSEDAYNEQFF	TGTGCCAGCAGTGAAGACGCCTACAATGAGCAGTTCTTC
TRBV4-1	TRBJ1-3	.	15	.	CASSPGTSSGNTIYF	TGCGCCAGCAGCCCCGGGACGAGCTCTGGAAACACCATATATTTT
TRBV6-4	TRBJ2-3	few	16	.	CASSDSRQAVEDTQYF	TGTGCCAGCAGTGACTCGCGGCAGGCGGTCGAAGATACGCAGTATTTT
TRBV6-6	TRBJ2-3	few	14	.	CASTPGPVSDTQYF	TGTGCCAGCACCCCTGGGCCCGTTTCAGATACGCAGTATTTT
TRBV2	TRBJ2-1	.	14	.	CASSNSGSYNEQFF	TGTGCCAGCAGTAATTCTGGGAGCTACAATGAGCAGTTCTTC
TRBV2	TRBJ2-1	few	13	.	CASMKTGYNEQFF	TGTGCCAGCATGAAGACAGGCTACAATGAGCAGTTCTTC
TRBV12-3/TRBV12-4	TRBJ1-1	.	15	.	CASSLFEGTNTEAFF	TGTGCCAGCAGTTTGTTCGAGGGGACGAACACTGAAGCTTTCTTT
TRBV18	TRBJ1-4	once	14	.	CASSPGGENEKLFF	TGTGCCAGCTCACCGGGGGGCGAAAATGAAAAACTGTTTTTT
TRBV7-2	TRBJ2-3	.	15	.	CASSLTSPSTDTQYF	TGTGCCAGCAGCTTAACTAGCCCTTCCACAGATACGCAGTATTTT
TRBV5-1	TRBJ2-1	.	13	.	CASSPTAYNEQFF	TGCGCCAGCAGCCCGACCGCTTACAATGAGCAGTTCTTC
TRBV5-5	TRBJ2-5	.	16	.	CASSTGPGVAQETQYF	TGTGCCAGCAGCACGGGCCCAGGGGTGGCCCAAGAGACCCAGTACTTC
TRBV19	TRBJ1-2	.	14	.	CASSIFAANYGYTF	TGTGCCAGTAGTATTTTTGCTGCTAACTATGGCTACACCTTC
TRBV7-2	TRBJ1-5	.	16	.	CASSFRGALGNQPQHF	TGTGCCAGCAGCTTTCGGGGGGCGCTAGGCAATCAGCCCCAGCATTTT
TRBV6-2/TRBV6-3	TRBJ1-5	.	14	.	CATGQVPGNQPQHF	TGTGCCACGGGGCAGGTCCCTGGCAATCAGCCCCAGCATTTT
TRBV4-3	TRBJ2-2	few	15	TRBD2	CASRLGLAGPGELFF	TGCGCCAGCAGACTCGGACTAGCGGGACCCGGGGAGCTGTTTTTT
TRBV7-2	TRBJ1-3	.	15	.	CASSRDRLAGNTIYF	TGTGCCAGCAGCCGCGACAGGTTAGCTGGAAACACCATATATTTT
TRBV7-2	TRBJ2-5	few	14	TRBD2	CASSIGGSQETQYF	TGTGCCAGCAGCATAGGCGGGAGTCAAGAGACCCAGTACTTC
TRBV7-8	TRBJ2-1	few	17	TRBD2	CASSFSRGSGNYNEQFF	TGTGCCAGCAGCTTCAGCCGGGGTAGCGGGAACTACAATGAGCAGTTCTTC
TRBV28	TRBJ2-7	few	14	TRBD1	CASITGTGGNEQYF	TGTGCCAGCATAACCGGGACAGGGGGCAACGAGCAGTACTTC
TRBV27	TRBJ2-7	.	9	.	CARKYEQYF	TGTGCCAGGAAATACGAGCAGTACTTC
TRBV10-3	TRBJ1-1	.	16	TRBD1	CAISGDRTGMNTEAFF	TGTGCCATCAGTGGGGACAGAACGGGCATGAACACTGAAGCTTTCTTT
TRBV2	TRBJ1-2	.	14	.	CASSETGGPPGYTF	TGTGCCAGCAGTGAAACGGGGGGGCCCCCTGGCTACACCTTC
TRBV7-9	TRBJ1-1	.	14	.	CASSPIRWGTEAFF	TGTGCCAGCAGCCCAATTCGGTGGGGCACTGAAGCTTTCTTT
TRBV12-3/TRBV12-4	TRBJ2-3	.	16	TRBD2	CASSFSSTSGGAAQYF	TGTGCCAGCAGTTTCTCCTCGACTAGCGGGGGGGCCGCGCAGTATTTT
TRBV7-2	TRBJ1-2	.	12	.	CASSWGKGGNTF	TGTGCCAGCAGCTGGGGCAAGGGGGGCAACACCTTC
TRBV20-1	TRBJ1-5	.	16	.	CSAIVGGGGGNQPQHF	TGCAGTGCTATTGTTGGGGGTGGGGGTGGCAATCAGCCCCAGCATTTT
TRBV7-2	TRBJ2-3	many	16	.	CASSRRVRQVTDTQYF	TGTGCCAGCAGCCGTCGTGTAAGACAGGTCACAGATACGCAGTATTTT
TRBV7-2	TRBJ2-1	few	21	TRBD2	CASSLLSLAGPQVGRGVEQFF	TGTGCCAGCAGCTTATTATCCCTAGCGGGACCGCAAGTCGGGCGGGGGGTTGAGCAGTTCTTC
TRBV5-1	TRBJ2-3	few	15	.	CASSLVLGLTDTQYF	TGCGCCAGCAGCTTGGTTCTGGGTTTAACAGATACGCAGTATTTT
TRBV10-3	TRBJ1-5	.	13	.	CAISEGGIQPQHF	TGTGCCATCAGTGAGGGGGGGATCCAGCCCCAGCATTTT
TRBV5-1	TRBJ1-4	.	15	.	CASSLGDVRNEKLFF	TGCGCCAGCAGCTTGGGGGACGTCCGTAATGAAAAACTGTTTTTT
TRBV12-3/TRBV12-4	TRBJ2-5	.	12	.	CASSVLSGIQYF	TGTGCCAGCAGTGTTTTGAGTGGGATCCAGTACTTC
TRBV6-1	TRBJ2-7	.	16	TRBD2	CASSEIMASGSYEQYF	TGTGCCAGCAGTGAAATCATGGCTAGCGGGAGCTACGAGCAGTACTTC
TRBV27	TRBJ2-5	.	16	TRBD2	CASSLSRAGGPETQYF	TGTGCCAGCAGTTTATCGAGGGCGGGGGGGCCGGAGACCCAGTACTTC
TRBV2	TRBJ1-1	.	13	.	CASTREWNTEAFF	TGTGCCAGCACTCGGGAGTGGAACACTGAAGCTTTCTTT
TRBV28	TRBJ1-1	once	16	.	CASSPSGAWRDTEAFF	TGTGCCAGCAGTCCCTCGGGGGCATGGAGAGACACTGAAGCTTTCTTT
TRBV5-6	TRBJ2-7	.	16	.	CASSSLGGGKSHEQYF	TGTGCCAGCAGCTCCCTGGGGGGCGGTAAGTCCCACGAGCAGTACTTC
TRBV27	TRBJ2-2	.	16	.	CASQQPGGPNTGELFF	TGTGCCAGCCAGCAACCTGGAGGGCCGAACACCGGGGAGCTGTTTTTT